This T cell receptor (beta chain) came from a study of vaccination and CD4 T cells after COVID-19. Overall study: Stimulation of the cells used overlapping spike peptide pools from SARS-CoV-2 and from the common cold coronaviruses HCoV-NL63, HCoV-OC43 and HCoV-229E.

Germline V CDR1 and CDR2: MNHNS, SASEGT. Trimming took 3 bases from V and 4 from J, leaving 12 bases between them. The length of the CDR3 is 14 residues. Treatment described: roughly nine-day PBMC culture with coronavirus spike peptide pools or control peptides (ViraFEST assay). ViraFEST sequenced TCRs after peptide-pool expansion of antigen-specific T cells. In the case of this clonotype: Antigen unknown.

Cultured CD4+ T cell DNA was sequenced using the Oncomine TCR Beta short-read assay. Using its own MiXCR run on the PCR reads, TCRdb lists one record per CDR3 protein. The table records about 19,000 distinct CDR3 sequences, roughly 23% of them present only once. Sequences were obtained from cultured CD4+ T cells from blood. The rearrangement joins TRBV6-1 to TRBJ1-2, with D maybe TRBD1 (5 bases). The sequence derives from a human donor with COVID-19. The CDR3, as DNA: TGTGCCAGCAGTGATCCCGGGACTGGCTATGGCTACACCTTC. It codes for CASSDPGTGYGYTF.